This entry is about one T cell receptor (beta chain). The antigen this receptor binds is unknown. No base-level quality is on record; no much larger clone is a single base apart. These reads were obtained on an Illumina NovaSeq 6000. TCRalpha and TCRbeta cDNA libraries were built by 5'RACE with constant-segment primers, adding sample barcodes and unique molecular identifiers. RNA was extracted from every sample with Trizol reagent. Libraries were amplified in two PCR steps, with a second sample barcode and Illumina TruSeq adapters added in the second step. The libraries were sequenced on an Illumina NovaSeq using 2 x 150 bp paired-end reads. On the authors' methods: Demultiplexing of reads and collapsing into UMI-guided consensus sequences were performed with migec v1.2.7. With mixcr v2.1.11, UMI consensuses were aligned to TRA and TRB V and J templates and assembled into clonotypes. Clonotypes were classified as expanded or contracted when called significant by both edgeR and NoisET, with noise models trained on biological replicates. For edgeR calls, the cutoffs were a false discovery rate-adjusted p below 0.01 and a log2 fold-change threshold of 1. As an exploratory analysis of dynamics, max-normalized trajectories of the 1000 most abundant clonotypes were examined with PCA combined with hierarchical clustering. The CD4 or CD8 phenotype of responding clones was assigned using the separately sequenced CD4+ and CD8+ repertoires. TCRdb ran its own pipeline on the public reads, namely fastp trimming at Q25 and MiXCR clone calling, and kept in-frame beta chains. Every CDR3 protein is listed once, alongside the most common genes and DNA of its rows. It is TCRdb's table, rather than the study itself, that gives the V and J calls and clone size. This sample has about 270,000 distinct CDR3 sequences in its table, and 16% of those were observed once. The ten largest clones represent roughly 25% of the sample.

This sample is part of a study of T-cell memory formation after mild COVID-19 (dated by TCRdb to 2020 to 2023). Turning to the overall study: TCR sequence clusters from the two donors were largely donor specific. Longitudinal TCRalpha and TCRbeta repertoire sequencing tracked T-cell clones expanding and contracting after mild COVID-19 in two donors. Two young, previously healthy adult volunteers, one female and one male, were included in the cohort. The paper as a whole reports these results and caveats: Contracting CD4+ clones turned up mainly in the CM and EM memory subsets, whereas EMRA was where CD8+ clones were enriched. Balanced CD4/CD8 phenotypes were observed for clones contracting from day 15 to 85, whereas a bias towards CD4+ was observed for a second wave of clones expanding from day 15 to 37. The second-wave clones that peaked on day 37 were not confirmed to be SARS-CoV-2 specific. Some responding clones were found in pre-infection memory, which suggests that pre-existing cross-reactive memory T cells took part in the SARS-CoV-2 response. The study covered only a couple of mild cases, and larger cohorts including severe cases with pre-infection samples were considered necessary.

CDR1 and CDR2 were assigned from the germline V gene as SGHRS and YFSETQ. Deletion took 0 bases off V and 6 bases off J, with a span of 10 bases between the germline ends. The CDR3, from cysteine to phenylalanine, totals 14 residues. Left in the record is the CDR3 DNA by itself, 42 bases read in frame from the first base. Ficoll-Paque density gradient centrifugation was used to isolate PBMCs. Sequenced sample: PBMCs or a T cell subset sorted from them (not recorded which). Recombination connected TRBV5-1 to TRBJ1-5; a weak D assignment points to TRBD1 (5 bases agree). This clonotype originated in a man in his late teens or twenties who had mild COVID-19 (a few samples of this study predate the infection). The sample titles of this study are shuffled in the database, so cell type and time point are left out; the donor was told from shared clones. CDR3 loop: CASSLVGLGQPQHF. The DNA is as follows: TGCGCCAGCAGCTTGGTGGGGCTCGGTCAGCCCCAGCATTTT.